This T cell receptor (beta chain) was recovered during a study of blood T cell repertoires in COVID-19. Study overall: Sources were T cells, B-cell-depleted T cells, or PBMCs; the material itself was cDNA or gDNA.

This clone occurred once. This CDR3 region has 14 residues. Germline values: CDR1 SGHRS, CDR2 YFSETQ. With 1 base removed from V and 2 bases from J, the gap between germline ends came to 9 bases. The repertoire was sequenced with immunoSEQ multiplex PCR; TCRdb's copy has only in-frame clones and lacks some. The data contain about 160,000 clones, around 80% of them singletons. The chain recombines TRBV5-1 with TRBJ2-5, with D possibly matching TRBD1 (6 bases). The receptor's source is a woman in her sixties or seventies who had recovered from COVID-19. Sequencing was carried out using PBMCs or T cells enriched from blood (not recorded which). The CDR3 DNA follows: TGCGCCAGCAGCTTGATGACAGGACAAGAGACCCAGTACTTC. Translation gives CASSLMTGQETQYF.